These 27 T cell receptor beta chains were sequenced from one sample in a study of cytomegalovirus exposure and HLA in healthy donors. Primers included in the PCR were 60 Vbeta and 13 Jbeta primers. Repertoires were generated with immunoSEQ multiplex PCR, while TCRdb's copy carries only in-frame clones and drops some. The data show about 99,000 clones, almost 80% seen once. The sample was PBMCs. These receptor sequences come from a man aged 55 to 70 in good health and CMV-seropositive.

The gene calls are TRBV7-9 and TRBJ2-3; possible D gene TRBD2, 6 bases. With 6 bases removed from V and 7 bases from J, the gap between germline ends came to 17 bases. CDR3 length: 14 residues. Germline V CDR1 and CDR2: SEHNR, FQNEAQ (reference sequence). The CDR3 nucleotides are TGTGCCAGCAGGGGGGGACGGCCTGGACATACGCAGTATTTT. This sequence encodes CASRGGRPGHTQYF.

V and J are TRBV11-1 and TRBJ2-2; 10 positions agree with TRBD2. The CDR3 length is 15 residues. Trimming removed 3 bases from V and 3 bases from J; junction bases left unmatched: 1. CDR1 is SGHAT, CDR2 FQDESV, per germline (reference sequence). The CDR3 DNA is TGTGCCAGCAGCTTCGGGACTAGCGACACCGGGGAGCTGTTTTTT. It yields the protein CASSFGTSDTGELFF.

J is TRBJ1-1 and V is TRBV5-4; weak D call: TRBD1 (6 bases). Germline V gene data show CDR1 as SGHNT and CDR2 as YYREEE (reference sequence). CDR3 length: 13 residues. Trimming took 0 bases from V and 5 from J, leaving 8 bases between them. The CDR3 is CASSLERGTEAFF. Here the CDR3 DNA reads TGTGCCAGCAGCTTGGAAAGGGGGACTGAAGCTTTCTTT.

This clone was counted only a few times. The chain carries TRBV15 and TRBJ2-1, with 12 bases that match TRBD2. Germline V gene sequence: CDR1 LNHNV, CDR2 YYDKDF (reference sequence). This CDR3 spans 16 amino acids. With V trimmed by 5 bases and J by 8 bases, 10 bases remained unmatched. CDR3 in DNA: TGTGCCACCAGCCTACGTCTAGCGGGGGGGCGGGATGAGCAGTTCTTC. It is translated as CATSLRLAGGRDEQFF.

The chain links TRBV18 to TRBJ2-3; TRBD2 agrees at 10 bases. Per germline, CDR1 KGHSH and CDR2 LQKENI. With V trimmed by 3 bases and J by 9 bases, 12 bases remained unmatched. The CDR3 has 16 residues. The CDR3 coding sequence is TGTGCCAGCTCACCGCGGAGCGGGGGGGCCGCGGAGACGCAGTATTTT. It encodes CASSPRSGGAAETQYF.

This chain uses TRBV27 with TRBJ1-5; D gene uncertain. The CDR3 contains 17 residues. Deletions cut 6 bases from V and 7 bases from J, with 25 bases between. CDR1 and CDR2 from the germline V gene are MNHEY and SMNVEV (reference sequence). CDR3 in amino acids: CASSPRASQAFQQPQHF. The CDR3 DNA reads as TGTGCCAGCAGCCCGAGGGCCAGTCAAGCCTTCCAACAGCCCCAGCATTTT.

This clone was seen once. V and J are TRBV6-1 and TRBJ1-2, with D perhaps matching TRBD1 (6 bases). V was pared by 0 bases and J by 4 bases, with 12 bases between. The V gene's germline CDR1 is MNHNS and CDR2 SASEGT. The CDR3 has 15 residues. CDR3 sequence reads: CASSEASGGGYGYTF. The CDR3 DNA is TGTGCCAGCAGTGAAGCGTCGGGGGGCGGCTATGGCTACACCTTC.

The CDR3 protein is CASSLLAGGSRRYEQYF. DNA for the CDR3: TGTGCCAGCAGTCTCCTTGCAGGGGGCTCGCGGCGCTACGAGCAGTACTTC. The V call is TRBV27, the J call TRBJ2-7; TRBD1 matches 8 bases. Trimming removed 5 bases from V and 3 bases from J; junction bases left unmatched: 15. Germline loops: CDR1 MNHEY, CDR2 SMNVEV (reference sequence). The CDR3 is made up of 17 amino acids.

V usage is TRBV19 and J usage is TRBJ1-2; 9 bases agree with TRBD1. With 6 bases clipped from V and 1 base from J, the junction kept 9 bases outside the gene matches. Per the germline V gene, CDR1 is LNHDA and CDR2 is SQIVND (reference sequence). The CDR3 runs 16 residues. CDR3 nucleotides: TGTGCCAGTAGAGCCGGGACAGGGACTATTAACTATGGCTACACCTTC. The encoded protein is CASRAGTGTINYGYTF.

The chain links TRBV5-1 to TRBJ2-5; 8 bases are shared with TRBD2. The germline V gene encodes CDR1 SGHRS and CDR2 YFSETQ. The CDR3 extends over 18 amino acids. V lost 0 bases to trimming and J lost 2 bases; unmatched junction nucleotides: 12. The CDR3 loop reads CASSLGVLADNFQETQYF. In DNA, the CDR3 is TGCGCCAGCAGCTTGGGGGTACTAGCGGATAATTTTCAAGAGACCCAGTACTTC.

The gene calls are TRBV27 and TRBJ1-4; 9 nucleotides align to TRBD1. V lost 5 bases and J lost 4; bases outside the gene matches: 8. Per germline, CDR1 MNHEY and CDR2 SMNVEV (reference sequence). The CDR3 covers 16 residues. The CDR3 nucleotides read TGTGCCAGCAGTCTAAGGGGACAGGGTTTTAATGAAAAACTGTTTTTT. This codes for CASSLRGQGFNEKLFF.

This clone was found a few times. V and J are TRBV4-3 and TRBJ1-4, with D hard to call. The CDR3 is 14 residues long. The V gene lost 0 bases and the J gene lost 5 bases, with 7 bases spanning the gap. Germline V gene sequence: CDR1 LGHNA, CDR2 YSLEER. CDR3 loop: CASSQDGLNEKLFF. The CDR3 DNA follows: TGCGCCAGCAGCCAAGATGGTCTAAATGAAAAACTGTTTTTT.

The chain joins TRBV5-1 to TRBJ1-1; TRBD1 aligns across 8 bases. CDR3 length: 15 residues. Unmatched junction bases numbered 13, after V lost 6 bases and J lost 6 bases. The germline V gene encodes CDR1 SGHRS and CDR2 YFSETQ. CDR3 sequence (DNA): TGCGCCAGCACCGGACAGGGTGGTCTAGCACCTGAAGCTTTCTTT. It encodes CASTGQGGLAPEAFF.

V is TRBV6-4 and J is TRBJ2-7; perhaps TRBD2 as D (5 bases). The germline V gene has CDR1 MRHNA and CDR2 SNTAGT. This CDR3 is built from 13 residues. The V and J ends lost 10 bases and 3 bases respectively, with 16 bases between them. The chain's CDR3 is CATPAQRDYEQYF. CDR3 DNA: TGTGCCACCCCGGCCCAGAGGGACTACGAGCAGTACTTC.

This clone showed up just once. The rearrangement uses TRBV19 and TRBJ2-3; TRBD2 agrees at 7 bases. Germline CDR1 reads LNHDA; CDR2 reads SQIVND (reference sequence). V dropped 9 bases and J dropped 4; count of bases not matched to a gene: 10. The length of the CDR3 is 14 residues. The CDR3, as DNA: TGTGCCAGCCGGGGGGATTTATTTGCAGATACGCAGTATTTT. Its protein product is CASRGDLFADTQYF.

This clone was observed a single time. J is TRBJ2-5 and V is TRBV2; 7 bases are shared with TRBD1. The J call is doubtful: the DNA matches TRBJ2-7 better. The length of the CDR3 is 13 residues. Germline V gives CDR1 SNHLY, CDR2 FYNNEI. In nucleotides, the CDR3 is TGTGCCAGCACCCGGGACAGCGATTACGAGCAGTACTTC. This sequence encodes CASTRDSDYEQYF.

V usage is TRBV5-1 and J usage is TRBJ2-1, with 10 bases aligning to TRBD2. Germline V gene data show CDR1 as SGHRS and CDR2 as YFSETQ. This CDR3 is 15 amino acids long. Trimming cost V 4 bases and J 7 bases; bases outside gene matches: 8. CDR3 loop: CASSTTSGAYNEQFF. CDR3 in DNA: TGCGCCAGCAGCACCACTAGCGGGGCGTATAATGAGCAGTTCTTC. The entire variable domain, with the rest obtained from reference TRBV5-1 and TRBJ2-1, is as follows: KAGVTQTPRYLIKTRGQQVTLSCSPISGHRSVSWYQQTPGQGLQFLFEYFSETQRNKGNFPGRFSGRQFSNSRSEMNVSTLELGDSALYLCASSTTSGAYNEQFFGPGTRLTVL.

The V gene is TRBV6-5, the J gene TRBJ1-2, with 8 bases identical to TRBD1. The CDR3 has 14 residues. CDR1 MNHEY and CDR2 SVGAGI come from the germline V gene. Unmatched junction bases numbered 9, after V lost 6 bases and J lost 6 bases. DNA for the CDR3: TGTGCCAGCAGGCAAGGACAGGGCGGAGATGGCTACACCTTC. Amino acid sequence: CASRQGQGGDGYTF.

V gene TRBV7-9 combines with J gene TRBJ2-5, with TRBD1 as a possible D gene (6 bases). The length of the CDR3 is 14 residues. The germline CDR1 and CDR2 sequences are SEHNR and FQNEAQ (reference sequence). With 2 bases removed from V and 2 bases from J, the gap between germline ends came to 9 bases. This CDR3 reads CASSLSTGQETQYF. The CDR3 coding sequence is TGTGCCAGCAGCTTATCCACAGGGCAAGAGACCCAGTACTTC.

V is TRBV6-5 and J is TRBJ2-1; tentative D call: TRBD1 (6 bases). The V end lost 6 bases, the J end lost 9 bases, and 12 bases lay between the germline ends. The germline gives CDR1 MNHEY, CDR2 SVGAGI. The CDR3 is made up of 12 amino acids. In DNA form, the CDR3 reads TGTGCCAGCAGCCCAGGACAGACTGAGCAGTTCTTC. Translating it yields CASSPGQTEQFF.

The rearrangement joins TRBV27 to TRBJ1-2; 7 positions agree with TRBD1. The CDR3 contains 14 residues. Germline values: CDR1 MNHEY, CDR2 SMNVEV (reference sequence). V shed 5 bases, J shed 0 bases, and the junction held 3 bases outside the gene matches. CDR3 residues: CASSAGTANYGYTF. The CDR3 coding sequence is TGTGCCAGCAGTGCCGGGACAGCTAACTATGGCTACACCTTC.

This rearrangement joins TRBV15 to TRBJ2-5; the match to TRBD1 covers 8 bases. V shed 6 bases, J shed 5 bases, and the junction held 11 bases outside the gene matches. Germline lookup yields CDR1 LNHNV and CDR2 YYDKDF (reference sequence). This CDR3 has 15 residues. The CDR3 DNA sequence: TGTGCCACCAGTGATACCACAGGGGGGAGCGAGACCCAGTACTTC. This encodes CATSDTTGGSETQYF.

The CDR3 coding sequence is TGTGCCAGCAGTGGTGGACAGAGGGGCCGGGGCTACACCTTC. Amino acids: CASSGGQRGRGYTF. The chain recombines TRBV28 with TRBJ1-2, with D tentatively TRBD1 (6 bases). The germline V gene has CDR1 MDHEN and CDR2 SYDVKM. The V end lost 5 bases, the J end lost 8 bases, and 18 bases lay between the germline ends. The CDR3 contains 14 residues.

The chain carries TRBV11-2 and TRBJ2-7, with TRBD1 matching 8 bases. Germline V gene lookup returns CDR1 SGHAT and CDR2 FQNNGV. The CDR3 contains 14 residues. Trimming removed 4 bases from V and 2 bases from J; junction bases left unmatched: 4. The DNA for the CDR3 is TGTGCCAGCAGCTCCCCACAGGGGGCCTACGAGCAGTACTTC. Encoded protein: CASSSPQGAYEQYF.

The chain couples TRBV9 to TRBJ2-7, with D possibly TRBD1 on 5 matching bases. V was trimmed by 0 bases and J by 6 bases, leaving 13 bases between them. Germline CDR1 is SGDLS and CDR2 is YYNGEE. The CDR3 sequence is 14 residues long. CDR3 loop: CASSVGVGPGEQYF. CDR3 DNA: TGTGCCAGCAGCGTAGGCGTGGGGCCTGGCGAGCAGTACTTC.

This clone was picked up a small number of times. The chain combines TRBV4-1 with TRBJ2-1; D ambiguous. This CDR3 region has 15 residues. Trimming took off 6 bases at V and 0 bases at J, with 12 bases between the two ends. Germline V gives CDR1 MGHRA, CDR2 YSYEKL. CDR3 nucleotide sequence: TGCGCCAGCAGACTCCAGGTGAGCTCCTACAATGAGCAGTTCTTC. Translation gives CASRLQVSSYNEQFF.

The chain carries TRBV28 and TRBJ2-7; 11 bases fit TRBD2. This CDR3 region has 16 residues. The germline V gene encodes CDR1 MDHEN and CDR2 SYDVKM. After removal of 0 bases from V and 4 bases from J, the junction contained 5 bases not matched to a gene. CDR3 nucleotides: TGTGCCAGCAGTTTATGGACTAGCGGGGCCCAGTACGAGCAGTACTTC. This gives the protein CASSLWTSGAQYEQYF.